These T cell receptor beta chains were read from a single sample in a study of T cells in Graves' hyperthyroidism and ophthalmopathy. One entry per CDR3 protein, called by TCRdb with MiXCR from the multiplex PCR reads. The sample carries around 400,000 distinct CDR3 sequences, 13% recorded once. What was sequenced was blood. The receptors stem from a woman between 18 and 29 years old with Graves' hyperthyroidism. The CDR3 runs from the conserved cysteine through the conserved F or W. The order of the fields is V gene, D gene, clone size, J gene, CDR3 DNA, CDR3 protein. D genes are given only for firm matches. Expanded clones are given a class, and other clones once, few, many or no size at all.

V: TRBV20-1
D: -
size: many
J: TRBJ2-3
DNA: TGCAGTGCTAGGGGCGGGGTAATAGATACGCAGTATTTT
CDR3: CSARGGVIDTQYF

V: TRBV7-9
D: -
size: many
J: TRBJ2-3
DNA: TGTGCCAGCAGCCAACGACAGGCTAGCACAGATACGCAGTATTTT
CDR3: CASSQRQASTDTQYF

V: TRBV9
D: TRBD2
size: -
J: TRBJ2-7
DNA: TGTGCCAGCAGCGCGACTAGCGGGACTTCCTACGAGCAGTACTTC
CDR3: CASSATSGTSYEQYF

V: TRBV28
D: -
size: many
J: TRBJ1-1
DNA: TGTGCCAGCAGTTTATGGGGTGGGGCAGTAGGGGAGGGCACTGAAGCTTTCTTT
CDR3: CASSLWGGAVGEGTEAFF

V: TRBV6-1
D: -
size: many
J: TRBJ1-1
DNA: TGTGCCAGCACAAGGGGGGAGAACACTGAAGCTTTCTTT
CDR3: CASTRGENTEAFF

V: TRBV3-1
D: -
size: many
J: TRBJ2-5
DNA: TGTGCCAGCAGCCAAGATTCCCCGCAAGAGACCCAGTACTTC
CDR3: CASSQDSPQETQYF

V: TRBV14
D: TRBD2
size: -
J: TRBJ2-1
DNA: TGTGCCAGCAGCCAGGGGACTAGTTTCTATGAGCAGTTCTTC
CDR3: CASSQGTSFYEQFF

V: TRBV7-2
D: TRBD1
size: -
J: TRBJ1-5
DNA: TGTGCCAGCAGCTTATGGGGGACAGGGGATCAGCCCCAGCATTTT
CDR3: CASSLWGTGDQPQHF

V: TRBV5-1
D: -
size: -
J: TRBJ2-7
DNA: TGCGCCAGCAGCTTGGTGGTGGAGGAGGCCTCCTACGAGCAGTACTTC
CDR3: CASSLVVEEASYEQYF

V: TRBV6-2/TRBV6-3
D: -
size: few
J: TRBJ2-2
DNA: TGTGCCAGCATGGGGTGGGTCGGGGAGCTGTTTTTT
CDR3: CASMGWVGELFF

V: TRBV2
D: -
size: many
J: TRBJ2-7
DNA: TGTGCCAGCAGTCCCGGGGCATCCGTCGGGGAGCAGTACTTC
CDR3: CASSPGASVGEQYF

V: TRBV6-1
D: TRBD1
size: many
J: TRBJ1-2
DNA: TGTGCCAGCAGCGGACAGGGAAACGGGGGCTACACCTTC
CDR3: CASSGQGNGGYTF

V: TRBV5-1
D: -
size: -
J: TRBJ2-6
DNA: TGCGCCAGCAGCTTGTCGACAGTAGGCTCTGGGGCCAACGTCCTGACTTTC
CDR3: CASSLSTVGSGANVLTF

V: TRBV5-1
D: TRBD1
size: -
J: TRBJ1-5
DNA: TGCGCCAGCAGCTCGGGGACAGGGTCGAGTCAGCCCCAGCATTTT
CDR3: CASSSGTGSSQPQHF

V: TRBV3-1
D: -
size: -
J: TRBJ2-5
DNA: TGTGCCAGCAGCCAGAGGTACGGGGGTGCGGAGACCCAGTACTTC
CDR3: CASSQRYGGAETQYF

V: TRBV20-1
D: -
size: many
J: TRBJ2-5
DNA: TGCAGTGCTAGAGATGGGGCAGGGAGGCAAGAGACCCAGTACTTC
CDR3: CSARDGAGRQETQYF

V: TRBV11-2
D: TRBD2
size: many
J: TRBJ2-1
DNA: TGTGCCAGCAGGCATTCTTTAGGACTAGCGAAGTCGAATGAGCAGTTCTTC
CDR3: CASRHSLGLAKSNEQFF

V: TRBV2
D: -
size: many
J: TRBJ2-2
DNA: TGTGCCAGCAGTGAAACTGGGCAAAACACCGGGGAGCTGTTTTTT
CDR3: CASSETGQNTGELFF

V: TRBV18
D: -
size: few
J: TRBJ2-1
DNA: TGTGCCAGCTCCCTTACACACGGGGAAAACAATGAGCAGTTCTTC
CDR3: CASSLTHGENNEQFF

V: TRBV9
D: TRBD1
size: many
J: TRBJ2-5
DNA: TGTGCCAGCAGCGTAGGACAGGGCCGGGAGACCCAGTACTTC
CDR3: CASSVGQGRETQYF

V: TRBV12-3/TRBV12-4
D: -
size: many
J: TRBJ2-7
DNA: TGTGCCAGCAGTTTAGCGACGGGAGACTTGGGGGAGCAGTACTTC
CDR3: CASSLATGDLGEQYF

V: TRBV11-3
D: TRBD2
size: -
J: TRBJ2-3
DNA: TGTGCCAGCAGCTCTGTAGCGGGGGGGCAAGATACGCAGTATTTT
CDR3: CASSSVAGGQDTQYF